Shown below are 21 T cell receptor beta chains from a single sample sequenced in a study of T cell repertoires in cytomegalovirus infection. Each CDR3 protein gets one entry after TCRdb re-called the reads with MiXCR. The sample holds over 250,000 distinct CDR3 sequences, about 25% seen once. The specimen was PBMCs. Receptors originate from a human donor in good health (CMV status not recorded). Some clones in this sample may be carry-over from other donors' samples.

The V and J genes are TRBV2 and TRBJ2-7, with 12 bases matching TRBD2. Germline CDR1 is SNHLY and CDR2 is FYNNEI. V lost 9 bases, J lost 2 bases, and 5 bases stayed unmatched. This CDR3 is built from 14 residues. The CDR3 sequence is CASRTSGVAYEQYF. DNA for the CDR3: TGTGCCAGTCGGACTAGCGGGGTAGCCTACGAGCAGTACTTC.

This clonotype was counted at least ten times. The chain carries TRBV7-2 and TRBJ1-2, with TRBD1 matching over 7 bases. Germline trimming cut 5 bases from V and 6 bases from J; bases unmatched to any gene: 12. In germline, CDR1 is SGHTA, CDR2 FQGNSA. The length of the CDR3 is 15 residues. CDR3: CASSPRGAWIDGYTF. The CDR3 DNA reads TGTGCCAGCAGCCCCAGGGGGGCATGGATTGATGGCTACACCTTC.

This clonotype was counted between two and nine times. The chain recombines TRBV24-1 with TRBJ2-3; possibly TRBD1 for D (5 bases). Germline CDR1 and CDR2: KGHDR and SFDVKD. The CDR3 length is 16 residues. Trimming removed 0 bases from V and 1 base from J, with 10 bases in between. The CDR3 nucleotides are TGTGCCACCAGTGATTTGAGGGGTGGAGGCACAGATACGCAGTATTTT. Residues: CATSDLRGGGTDTQYF.

CDR3 DNA: TGTGCCAGCAGCCTAATCGTACCAGATACGCAGTATTTT. Protein: CASSLIVPDTQYF. This sequence joins TRBV7-9 and TRBJ2-3; no clear D gene. V dropped 5 bases and J dropped 4 bases, with 10 bases sitting between them. CDR3 length: 13 residues. Germline CDR1 is SEHNR and CDR2 is FQNEAQ (reference sequence).

This clonotype was detected only a few times. This chain connects TRBV11-2 to TRBJ2-1, with D possibly TRBD1 on 5 matching bases. Germline V gene lookup returns CDR1 SGHAT and CDR2 FQNNGV. Deletions cut 5 bases from V and 11 bases from J, with 10 bases between. This CDR3 has 11 amino acids. The CDR3 is CASSPGSQQFF. The CDR3, as DNA: TGTGCCAGCAGCCCAGGGTCCCAGCAGTTCTTC.

V gene TRBV19 combines with J gene TRBJ1-2; tentatively, D is TRBD1 (6 bases). This CDR3 is built from 16 residues. Germline V gene lookup returns CDR1 LNHDA and CDR2 SQIVND (reference sequence). V shed 3 bases and J shed 8 bases, with 22 bases lying between them. The CDR3 DNA reads as TGTGCCAGTAGTATTGCCGGGCTTCGGCAGGGGAGCGGCTACACCTTC. Residues: CASSIAGLRQGSGYTF.

The chain is built from TRBV2 and TRBJ2-3; 7 positions match TRBD1. CDR3 length: 15 residues. The germline CDR1 and CDR2 sequences are SNHLY and FYNNEI. V trimming: 0 bases; J trimming: 4 bases; junction bases outside the gene matches: 4. CDR3 sequence: CASSEAPQGADTQYF. CDR3 coding DNA: TGTGCCAGCAGTGAAGCGCCCCAGGGGGCAGATACGCAGTATTTT.

This clonotype was seen repeatedly, ten times or more. The chain joins TRBV7-2 to TRBJ1-3; 9 positions match TRBD1. V was pared by 5 bases and J by 3 bases, with 8 bases of the junction left unmatched. Germline CDR1 reads SGHTA; CDR2 reads FQGNSA. This CDR3 is built from 16 residues. CDR3 sequence: CASSAQGAIGGNTIYF. CDR3 coding DNA: TGTGCCAGCAGCGCACAGGGGGCGATAGGTGGAAACACCATATATTTT.

This clonotype was seen at least ten times. J is TRBJ2-7 and V is TRBV7-2, with 7 bases fitting TRBD1. Germline CDR1 and CDR2: SGHTA and FQGNSA. The CDR3 spans 14 residues. Trimming took 2 bases from V and 4 from J; bases not matched to a gene: 5. The CDR3 coding sequence is TGTGCCAGCAGCTTATTCGGACAGGTGTACGAGCAGTACTTC. It encodes CASSLFGQVYEQYF.

This clonotype showed up just a few times. V gene TRBV6-2 or TRBV6-3 combines with J gene TRBJ2-4, with 7 bases aligning to TRBD2. In germline, CDR1 is MNHEY, CDR2 SVGEGT. The J segment lost 3 bases and the V segment lost 4 bases, leaving 9 bases of the junction unmatched. The CDR3 has 16 amino acids. The DNA of the CDR3 is TGTGCCAGCAGTTCCGGGACTATCATATTCAAAAACATTCAGTACTTC. Translating it yields CASSSGTIIFKNIQYF.

V gene TRBV5-6 combines with J gene TRBJ2-1; D unresolved. Trimming stripped 4 bases from V and 0 bases from J, with 11 bases between. The germline V gene encodes CDR1 SGHDT and CDR2 YYEEEE. The CDR3 is 15 residues long. In DNA, the CDR3 is TGTGCCAGCAGCGCCCGGACCATCTCCTACAATGAGCAGTTCTTC. As protein: CASSARTISYNEQFF.

This clonotype was seen ten or more times. A read error may account for a junction end that differs from germline. J is TRBJ2-5 and V is TRBV7-7; 12 nucleotides align to TRBD2. Germline-derived CDR1 and CDR2 are SSHAT and FNYEAQ (reference sequence). This CDR3 region has 15 residues. The CDR3 is CASSLALAGGETQYF. CDR3 sequence (DNA): TGTGCTAGCAGCTTGGCCCTAGCGGGGGGGGAGACCCAGTACTTC. The full variable domain, completed using reference TRBV7-7 and TRBJ2-5, is GAGVSQSPRYKVTKRGQDVTLRCDPISSHATLYWYQQALGQGPEFLTYFNYEAQPDKSGLPSDRFSAERPEGSISTLTIQRTEQRDSAMYRCASSLALAGGETQYFGPGTRLLVL.

V gene TRBV7-6 combines with J gene TRBJ1-4, with 7 bases that match TRBD1. This CDR3 spans 16 amino acids. Germline CDR1 is SGHVS and CDR2 is FNYEAQ. V shed 1 base and J 0 bases; nucleotides not matched to a gene: 2. CDR3 in DNA: TGTGCCAGCAGCTTAGACCAGGGGGCAACTAATGAAAAACTGTTTTTT. Protein sequence: CASSLDQGATNEKLFF.

This clonotype was found many times. The V and J genes are TRBV7-2 and TRBJ2-1; D perhaps matches TRBD1 (5 bases). This CDR3 has 15 residues. The V gene lost 3 bases and the J gene lost 4 bases, with 13 bases spanning the gap. Germline values: CDR1 SGHTA, CDR2 FQGNSA. The CDR3 DNA sequence: TGTGCCAGCAGCTTGAGGCAGGGATATTACAATGAGCAGTTCTTC. Amino acids: CASSLRQGYYNEQFF.

This clonotype was seen a few times. V gene TRBV30 combines with J gene TRBJ2-3; 12 nucleotides match TRBD2. This CDR3 is 14 amino acids long. The germline CDR1 and CDR2 sequences are GTSNPN and SVGIG (reference sequence). V lost 4 bases to trimming and J lost 3 bases; unmatched junction nucleotides: 2. The CDR3 nucleotides are TGTGCCTGGACAACTAGCGGGGGGACAGATACGCAGTATTTT. Translation gives CAWTTSGGTDTQYF.

This clonotype was counted between two and nine times. The CDR3: CASVLGGGNTEAFF. In DNA, the CDR3 is TGTGCCAGCGTTCTGGGGGGCGGTAACACTGAAGCTTTCTTT. The chain has TRBV12-3 or TRBV12-4 and TRBJ1-1, with a possible D match to TRBD1 (6 bases). V lost 8 bases and J 2 bases, leaving 15 bases between the germline ends. There are 14 residues in the CDR3.

The sample holds a few counts of this clonotype. The chain is built from TRBV11-2 and TRBJ1-1; D is ambiguous. The CDR3 runs 17 residues. Germline V gives CDR1 SGHAT, CDR2 FQNNGV. V was cut by 3 bases and J by 0 bases, with 17 bases left in between. The CDR3 region is CASSLRRDGFLNTEAFF. The CDR3 DNA sequence: TGTGCCAGCAGCTTGCGGAGGGATGGGTTTTTGAACACTGAAGCTTTCTTT.

At least ten counts were recorded for this clonotype. The rearrangement links TRBV7-2 to TRBJ2-1; 8 nucleotides match TRBD1. The germline V gene has CDR1 SGHTA and CDR2 FQGNSA. V was pared by 1 base and J by 5 bases, with 4 bases of the junction left unmatched. The CDR3 length is 15 residues. This CDR3 is CASSLDRGVDNEQFF. The CDR3 DNA reads TGTGCCAGCAGCTTAGACAGGGGGGTGGACAATGAGCAGTTCTTC.

The rearrangement joins TRBV6-5 to TRBJ2-5; D remains ambiguous. This CDR3 is 13 amino acids long. Germline CDR1 reads MNHEY; CDR2 reads SVGAGI. Between the trimmed V and J ends, which lost 6 bases and 7 bases, there was a span of 15 bases. The CDR3 DNA reads TGTGCCAGCAGCCCTCCTCCCGGTGGGACCCAGTACTTC. It is translated as CASSPPPGGTQYF.

This clonotype was seen only once. J is TRBJ1-1 and V is TRBV11-2; TRBD1 is a possible D gene (5 bases). There are 14 residues in the CDR3. Germline CDR1 and CDR2: SGHAT and FQNNGV. V dropped 4 bases and J dropped 8 bases, with 17 bases sitting between them. This CDR3 reads CASSSRRDAIEAFF. CDR3 sequence (DNA): TGTGCCAGCAGCTCAAGACGGGACGCTATCGAAGCTTTCTTT.

This clonotype has more than one count but fewer than ten. The chain joins TRBV14 to TRBJ2-2; 7 nucleotides agree with TRBD1. This CDR3 has 16 residues. J gave up 1 base and V 0 bases, and 2 bases lay outside the gene matches. Germline assignment: CDR1 SGHDN and CDR2 FVKESK. CDR3 nucleotide sequence: TGTGCCAGCAGCCAAGAGACAGGGTGGAACACCGGGGAGCTGTTTTTT. Residues: CASSQETGWNTGELFF.